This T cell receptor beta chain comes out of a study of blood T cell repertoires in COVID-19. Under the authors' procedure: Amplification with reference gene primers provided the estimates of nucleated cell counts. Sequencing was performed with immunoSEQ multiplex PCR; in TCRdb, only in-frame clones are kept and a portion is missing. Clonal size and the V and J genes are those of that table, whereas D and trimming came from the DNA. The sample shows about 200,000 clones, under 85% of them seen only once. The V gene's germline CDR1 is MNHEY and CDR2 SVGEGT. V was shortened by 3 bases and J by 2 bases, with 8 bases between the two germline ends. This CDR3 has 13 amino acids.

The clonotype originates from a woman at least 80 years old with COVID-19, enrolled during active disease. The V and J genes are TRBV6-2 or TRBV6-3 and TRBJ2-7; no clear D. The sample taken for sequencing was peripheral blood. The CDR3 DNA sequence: TGTGCCAGCAGTTATGAGACACCCTACGAGCAGTACTTC. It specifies CASSYETPYEQYF.